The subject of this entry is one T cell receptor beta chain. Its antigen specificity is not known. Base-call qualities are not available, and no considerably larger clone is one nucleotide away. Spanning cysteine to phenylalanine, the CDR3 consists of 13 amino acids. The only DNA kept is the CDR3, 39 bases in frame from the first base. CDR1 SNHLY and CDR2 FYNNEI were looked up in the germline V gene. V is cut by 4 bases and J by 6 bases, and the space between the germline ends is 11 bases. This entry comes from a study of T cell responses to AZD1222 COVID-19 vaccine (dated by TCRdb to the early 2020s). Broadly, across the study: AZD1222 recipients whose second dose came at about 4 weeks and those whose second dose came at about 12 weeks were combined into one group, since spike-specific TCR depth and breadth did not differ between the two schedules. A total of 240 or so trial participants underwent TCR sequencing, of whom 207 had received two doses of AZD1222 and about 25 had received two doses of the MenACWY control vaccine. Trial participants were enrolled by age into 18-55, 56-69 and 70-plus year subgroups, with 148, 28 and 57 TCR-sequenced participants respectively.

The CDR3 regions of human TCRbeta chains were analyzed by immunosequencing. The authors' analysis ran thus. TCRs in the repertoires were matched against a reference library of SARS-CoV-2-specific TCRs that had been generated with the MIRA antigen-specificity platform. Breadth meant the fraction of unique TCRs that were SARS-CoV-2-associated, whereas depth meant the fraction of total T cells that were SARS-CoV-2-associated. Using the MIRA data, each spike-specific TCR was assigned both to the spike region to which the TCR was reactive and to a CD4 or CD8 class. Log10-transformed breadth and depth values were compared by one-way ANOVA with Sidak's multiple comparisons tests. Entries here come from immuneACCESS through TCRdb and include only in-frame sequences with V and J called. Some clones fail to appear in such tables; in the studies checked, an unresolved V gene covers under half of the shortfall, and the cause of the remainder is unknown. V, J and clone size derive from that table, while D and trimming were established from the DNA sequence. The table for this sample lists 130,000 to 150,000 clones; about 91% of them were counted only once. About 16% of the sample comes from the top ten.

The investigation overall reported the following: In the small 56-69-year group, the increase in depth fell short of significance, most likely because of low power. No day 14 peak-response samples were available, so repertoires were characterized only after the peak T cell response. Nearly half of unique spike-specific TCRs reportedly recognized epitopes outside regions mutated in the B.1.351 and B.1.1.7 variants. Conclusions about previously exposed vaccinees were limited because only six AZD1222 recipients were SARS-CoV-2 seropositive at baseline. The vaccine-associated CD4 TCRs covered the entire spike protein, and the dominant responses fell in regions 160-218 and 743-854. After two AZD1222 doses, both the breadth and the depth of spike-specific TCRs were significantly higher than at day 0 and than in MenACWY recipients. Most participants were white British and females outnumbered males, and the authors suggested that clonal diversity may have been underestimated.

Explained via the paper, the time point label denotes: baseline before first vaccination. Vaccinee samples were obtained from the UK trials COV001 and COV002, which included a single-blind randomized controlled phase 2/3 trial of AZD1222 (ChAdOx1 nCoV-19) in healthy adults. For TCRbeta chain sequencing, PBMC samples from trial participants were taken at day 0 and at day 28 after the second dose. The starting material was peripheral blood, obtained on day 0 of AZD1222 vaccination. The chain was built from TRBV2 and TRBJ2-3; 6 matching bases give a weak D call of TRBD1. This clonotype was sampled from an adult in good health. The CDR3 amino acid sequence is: CASSVGGGDTQYF. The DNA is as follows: TGTGCCAGCAGTGTTGGGGGCGGCGATACGCAGTATTTT.